A single sample is the source of the 21 T cell receptor beta chains below, sequenced in a study of T cells in Graves' hyperthyroidism and ophthalmopathy (dated by TCRdb to about 2019). The library was made by multiplex PCR. Sequencing used an Illumina HiSeq 2000. TCR beta CDR3 regions were amplified from RNA transcripts. A first-round RT-PCR of the TCR CDR3 used the HTBI primer set with the Qiagen OneStep RT-PCR kit. Through fastp at Q25 and MiXCR, TCRdb rebuilt clones from the public reads, retaining in-frame beta chains. Duplicate CDR3 protein sequences are folded into a single record with the most common DNA and genes. The sample profile shows around 700,000 distinct CDR3 sequences; around 20% of them were found once. The ten largest clones capture 16% of the sample. The sequenced sample was blood. The receptors originated from a woman between 50 and 59 years old with Graves' hyperthyroidism that later progressed to Graves' ophthalmopathy.

The table lists this clonotype with many counts. The rearrangement links TRBV12-3 or TRBV12-4 to TRBJ2-2; D remains unclear. This CDR3 spans 14 amino acids. V lost 6 bases to trimming and J lost 1 base, with 9 bases between them. As DNA, the CDR3 is TGTGCCAGCAGACCAGATTGGAACACCGGGGAGCTGTTTTTT. It specifies CASRPDWNTGELFF.

The chain couples TRBV6-1 to TRBJ1-6; D might be TRBD1 (5 bases). There are 17 residues in the CDR3. Between the trimmed V and J ends, which lost 5 bases and 2 bases, there was a span of 16 bases. The germline gives CDR1 MNHNS, CDR2 SASEGT. CDR3 in DNA: TGTGCCAGCAGTACCCGGGACGGCGGAACCTATAATTCACCCCTCCACTTT. Translation gives CASSTRDGGTYNSPLHF.

This clonotype was detected only a few times. V and J are TRBV13 and TRBJ1-1, with D maybe TRBD1 (5 bases). CDR3 length equals 15 residues. CDR1 and CDR2 (germline): PRHDT, FYEKMQ (reference sequence). Trimming took off 2 bases at V and 9 bases at J, with 19 bases between the two ends. CDR3: CASSLLEMGDRKAFF. The CDR3 coding sequence is TGTGCCAGCAGCTTACTTGAGATGGGGGACCGGAAAGCTTTCTTT.

Many counts were recorded for this clonotype. CDR3 in amino acids: CASSPMGQGHEQYF. CDR3 coding DNA: TGTGCCAGCTCACCAATGGGACAGGGCCACGAGCAGTACTTC. The chain uses TRBV18 and TRBJ2-7; 9 bases line up with TRBD1. The germline V gene has CDR1 KGHSH and CDR2 LQKENI. CDR3 length: 14 residues. V trimming: 2 bases; J trimming: 5 bases; junction bases outside the gene matches: 4.

This clonotype has a handful of counts. The genes are TRBV29-1 and TRBJ2-1; 9 nucleotides line up with TRBD1. Germline loops: CDR1 SQVTM, CDR2 ANQGSEA. This CDR3 has 12 amino acids. J lost 7 bases, V lost 7 bases, and 5 bases had no gene match. The CDR3 is CSAAGTGNEQFF. CDR3 coding DNA: TGCAGCGCCGCCGGGACAGGGAATGAGCAGTTCTTC.

The rearrangement uses TRBV19 and TRBJ2-3, with a possible D match to TRBD2 (5 bases). The CDR3 covers 13 residues. From germline, CDR1 is LNHDA and CDR2 SQIVND (reference sequence). The V end was cut by 3 bases, the J end by 5 bases, with 9 bases between. CDR3 bases: TGTGCCAGTAGTATCCGGGATGGAGATACGCAGTATTTT. Translation: CASSIRDGDTQYF.

In this sample, this clonotype turned up a few times. The chain has TRBV6-1 and TRBJ1-2; D not resolved. Per germline, CDR1 MNHNS and CDR2 SASEGT. The CDR3 runs 16 residues. V lost 3 bases to trimming and J lost 5 bases, with 19 bases between them. The CDR3 protein is CASSDATGLSFYGYTF. The DNA for the CDR3 is TGTGCCAGCAGTGACGCCACCGGACTATCATTTTATGGCTACACCTTC.

This clonotype was picked up a small number of times. It may be a read error: a sequence one base away is much more abundant. The rearrangement uses TRBV19 and TRBJ2-7; 7 positions agree with TRBD1. The CDR3 is 14 amino acids. J lost 4 bases, V lost 5 bases, and 8 bases had no gene match. Per the germline V gene, CDR1 is LNHDA and CDR2 is SQIVND (reference sequence). CDR3: CASSVAGTVYEQYF. Here the CDR3 DNA reads TGTGCCAGTAGTGTAGCCGGGACAGTATACGAGCAGTACTTC.

The J gene is TRBJ1-2, the V gene TRBV15; TRBD1 matches 10 bases. With V trimmed by 3 bases and J by 7 bases, 11 bases remained unmatched. The CDR3 length is 16 residues. Germline lookup yields CDR1 LNHNV and CDR2 YYDKDF (reference sequence). The CDR3 spells CATSSLGTGVGSGYTF. CDR3 bases: TGTGCCACCAGCAGTTTGGGGACAGGGGTCGGCAGTGGCTACACCTTC.

V and J are TRBV4-1 and TRBJ2-5; 8 bases agree with TRBD2. The V segment lost 4 bases and the J segment 2 bases; nucleotides outside the gene matches: 12. This CDR3 contains 17 residues. The germline CDR1 and CDR2 sequences are MGHRA and YSYEKL. The CDR3 DNA reads TGCGCCAGCAGCCGAACTCCGGGGGCGGGGGGACAAGAGACCCAGTACTTC. Protein: CASSRTPGAGGQETQYF.

The V and J genes are TRBV6-1 and TRBJ2-5; D ambiguous. Per germline, CDR1 MNHNS and CDR2 SASEGT. Deletions cut 7 bases from V and 4 bases from J, with 7 bases between. This CDR3 is 11 amino acids long. The CDR3 reads CASKRGETQYF. DNA for the CDR3: TGTGCCAGCAAACGTGGAGAGACCCAGTACTTC.

V gene TRBV4-1 combines with J gene TRBJ1-5; D possibly corresponds to TRBD1 (6 bases). Trimming removed 0 bases from V and 4 bases from J, with 16 bases in between. The CDR3 sequence is 17 residues long. Germline V gene sequence: CDR1 MGHRA, CDR2 YSYEKL. In DNA form, the CDR3 reads TGCGCCAGCAGCCAAGAGGGACACCAGCGGGTAAATCAGCCCCAGCATTTT. Amino acid sequence: CASSQEGHQRVNQPQHF.

V is TRBV6-9 and J is TRBJ2-1; TRBD1 matches 8 bases. The V and J ends lost 4 bases and 2 bases, in that order; junction bases with no gene match: 13. The germline CDR1 and CDR2 sequences are MNHGY and SVAAGI. The length of the CDR3 is 18 residues. The CDR3 DNA sequence: TGTGCCAGCAGTTCCTACAGCCAGGGGGCGGCCCCCTACAATGAGCAGTTCTTC. The encoded protein is CASSSYSQGAAPYNEQFF.

This chain links TRBV7-6 with TRBJ2-7; 8 bases line up with TRBD1. The CDR3 runs to 16 residues. The ends lost 3 bases at V and 3 bases at J; junction bases unmatched: 10. Germline CDR1 is SGHVS and CDR2 is FNYEAQ. CDR3 nucleotides: TGTGCCAGCAGCTTTTCCCCGGGACAGGCTAGCTACGAGCAGTACTTC. The encoded protein is CASSFSPGQASYEQYF.

The table lists this clonotype with a few counts. The V and J genes are TRBV5-1 and TRBJ2-1; D not certain. Germline values: CDR1 SGHRS, CDR2 YFSETQ. The CDR3 has 15 amino acids. Trimming cost V 3 bases and J 0 bases, with 10 bases left between them. The CDR3 coding sequence is TGCGCCAGCAGCTGGAATACGGGCTCCTACAATGAGCAGTTCTTC. It translates to CASSWNTGSYNEQFF.

The J gene is TRBJ2-1, the V gene TRBV19; 7 nucleotides line up with TRBD1. The V gene end was trimmed by 6 bases and the J gene end by 8 bases; junction bases not matched to a gene: 7. The CDR3 extends over 13 amino acids. Germline loops: CDR1 LNHDA, CDR2 SQIVND (reference sequence). For the CDR3, the DNA is TGTGCCAGTAGCCGCAACAGGGGACATGAGCAGTTCTTC. It codes for CASSRNRGHEQFF. Full variable domain (remainder filled in from reference TRBV19 and TRBJ2-1): DGGITQSPKYLFRKEGQNVTLSCEQNLNHDAMYWYRQDPGQGLRLIYYSQIVNDFQKGDIAEGYSVSREKKESFPLTVTSAQKNPTAFYLCASSRNRGHEQFFGPGTRLTVL.

This clonotype was seen ten or more times. The chain joins TRBV12-3 or TRBV12-4 to TRBJ2-2; TRBD2 is a possible D gene (7 bases). This CDR3 has 15 amino acids. Trimming shortened V by 6 bases and J by 3 bases, and 14 bases separated the two germline ends. CDR3 nucleotide sequence: TGTGCCAGCAGAATGCGGGGGCGAGACACCGGGGAGCTGTTTTTT. Translation: CASRMRGRDTGELFF.

This clonotype was seen more than once but under ten times. The chain is built from TRBV7-6 and TRBJ2-5; 7 bases match TRBD2. This CDR3 is built from 16 residues. Germline V lookup: CDR1 SGHVS, CDR2 FNYEAQ. The V gene end was trimmed by 0 bases and the J gene end by 2 bases; junction bases not matched to a gene: 6. In nucleotides, the CDR3 is TGTGCCAGCAGCTTAGCCCTTAGGACTAGACAAGAGACCCAGTACTTC. This gives the protein CASSLALRTRQETQYF.

This clonotype was observed a few times. The chain carries TRBV2 and TRBJ2-6, with D uncertain. Trimming took off 6 bases at V and 0 bases at J, with 9 bases between the two ends. CDR3 length: 15 amino acids. Germline CDR1 reads SNHLY; CDR2 reads FYNNEI. Written as DNA, the CDR3 is TGTGCCAGCAGGGCAGGATACTCTGGGGCCAACGTCCTGACTTTC. Translating gives CASRAGYSGANVLTF.

The rearrangement joins TRBV5-4 to TRBJ1-2, with 10 bases that match TRBD1. Per the germline V gene, CDR1 is SGHNT and CDR2 is YYREEE (reference sequence). The CDR3 consists of 17 residues. V was clipped by 4 bases and J by 3 bases; unmatched bases: 12. The CDR3, as DNA: TGTGCCAGCAGCGCCTACCGGGACAGGGGTTTCGACTATGGCTACACCTTC. This translates into CASSAYRDRGFDYGYTF.

V usage is TRBV12-3 or TRBV12-4 and J usage is TRBJ2-3; D uncertain. The germline V and J ends were trimmed by 4 bases and 11 bases, with 13 bases remaining between them. The CDR3 extends over 12 amino acids. The CDR3 here is CASSSLSVMQYF. CDR3 nucleotides: TGTGCCAGCAGTTCCCTATCTGTGATGCAGTATTTT.